One TCR beta chain is described in this entry. These data originate in a study of blood T cell repertoires in COVID-19. Trimming pared 0 bases from V and 3 bases from J, leaving 12 bases between. This CDR3 is 15 amino acids long. Germline V gene lookup returns CDR1 KGHSH and CDR2 LQKENI. Assay: immunoSEQ multiplex PCR; the TCRdb copy retains only in-frame clones and omits some. The sample lists around 250,000 clones, under 90% occurring once. The specimen sequenced was peripheral blood. This chain joins TRBV18 and TRBJ2-7, with no clear D. The clonotype comes from a woman in her late teens or twenties with acute or convalescent COVID-19. The CDR3 reads CASSPPAASFYEQYF. The CDR3 DNA follows: TGTGCCAGCTCACCACCGGCGGCCAGCTTCTACGAGCAGTACTTC.